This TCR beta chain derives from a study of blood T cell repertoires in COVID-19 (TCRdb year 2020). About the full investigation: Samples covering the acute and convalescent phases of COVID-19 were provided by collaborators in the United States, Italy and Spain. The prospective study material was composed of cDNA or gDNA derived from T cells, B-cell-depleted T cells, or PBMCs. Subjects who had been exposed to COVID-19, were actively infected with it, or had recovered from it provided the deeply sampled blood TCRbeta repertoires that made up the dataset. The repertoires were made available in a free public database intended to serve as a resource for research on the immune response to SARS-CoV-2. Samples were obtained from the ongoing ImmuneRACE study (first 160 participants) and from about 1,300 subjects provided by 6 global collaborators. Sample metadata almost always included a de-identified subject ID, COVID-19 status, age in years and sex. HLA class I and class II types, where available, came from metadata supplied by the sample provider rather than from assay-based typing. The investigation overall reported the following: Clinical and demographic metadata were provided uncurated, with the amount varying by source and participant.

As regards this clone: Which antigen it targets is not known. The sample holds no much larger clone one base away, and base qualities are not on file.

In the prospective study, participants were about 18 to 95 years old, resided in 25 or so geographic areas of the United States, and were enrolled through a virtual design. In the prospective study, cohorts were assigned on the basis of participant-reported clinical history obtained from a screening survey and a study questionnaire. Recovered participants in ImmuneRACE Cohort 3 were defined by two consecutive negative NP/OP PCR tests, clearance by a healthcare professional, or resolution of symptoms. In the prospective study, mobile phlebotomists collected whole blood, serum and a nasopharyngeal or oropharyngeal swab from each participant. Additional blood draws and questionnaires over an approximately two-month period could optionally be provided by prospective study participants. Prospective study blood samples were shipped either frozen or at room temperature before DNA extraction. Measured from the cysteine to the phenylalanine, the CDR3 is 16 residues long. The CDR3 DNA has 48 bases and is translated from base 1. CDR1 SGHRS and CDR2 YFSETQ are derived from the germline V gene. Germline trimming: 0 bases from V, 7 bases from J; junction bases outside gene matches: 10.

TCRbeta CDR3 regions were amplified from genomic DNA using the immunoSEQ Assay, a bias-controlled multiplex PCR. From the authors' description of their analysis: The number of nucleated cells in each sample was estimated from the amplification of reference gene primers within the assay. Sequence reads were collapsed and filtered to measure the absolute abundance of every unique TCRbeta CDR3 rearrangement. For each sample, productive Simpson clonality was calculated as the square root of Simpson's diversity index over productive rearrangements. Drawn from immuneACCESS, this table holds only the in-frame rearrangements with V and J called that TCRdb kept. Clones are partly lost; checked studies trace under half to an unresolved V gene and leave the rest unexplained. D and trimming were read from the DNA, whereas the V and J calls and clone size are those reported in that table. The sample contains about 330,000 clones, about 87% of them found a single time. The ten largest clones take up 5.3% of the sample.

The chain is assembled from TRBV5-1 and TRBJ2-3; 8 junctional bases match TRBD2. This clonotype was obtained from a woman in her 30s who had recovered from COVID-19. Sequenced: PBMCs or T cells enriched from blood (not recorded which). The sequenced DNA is TGCGCCAGCAGCTTGGGGGTTGAAGCGGGGGCATATACGCAGTATTTT. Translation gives CASSLGVEAGAYTQYF.